This T cell receptor (beta chain) was documented in a study of blood T cell repertoires in COVID-19 (dated by TCRdb to 2018 to 2021). With respect to the entire study: Samples covering the acute and convalescent phases of COVID-19 were provided by collaborators in the United States, Italy and Spain. The dataset comprised deeply sampled blood TCRbeta repertoires from subjects exposed to, actively infected with, or recovered from COVID-19. Where available, HLA class I and class II types were taken from metadata supplied by the sample provider and were not determined by assay-based typing. The material from the prospective study consisted of cDNA or gDNA derived from T cells, B-cell-depleted T cells, or PBMCs. The samples were drawn from the first 160 participants of the ongoing ImmuneRACE study and from 950 to 1,500 subjects provided by 6 global collaborators. The repertoires were released in a freely available public database intended as a resource for research on the immune response to SARS-CoV-2. A de-identified subject ID, COVID-19 status, age in years and sex were almost always included in the sample metadata.

One collaborating source in Seattle enrolled patients during active infection and followed them longitudinally through the course of disease. The collaborating institutions used their own protocols to collect whole blood in K2EDTA tubes. Collaborator samples were shipped for TCRbeta analysis as frozen whole blood, isolated PBMCs, or DNA extracted from either sample type. The immunoSEQ Assay, a bias-controlled multiplex PCR, was used to amplify TCRbeta CDR3 regions from genomic DNA. In the paper's pipeline: The number of nucleated cells in each sample was estimated by amplification of reference gene primers within the assay. Sequence reads were collapsed and filtered to measure the absolute abundance of every unique TCRbeta CDR3 rearrangement. For each sample, productive Simpson clonality was calculated as the square root of Simpson's diversity index across productive rearrangements. TCRdb mirrors the immuneACCESS table, restricted to in-frame sequences. Some clones are absent from its copies; in checked studies, under half trace to an unresolved V gene, and the reason for the others is unknown. D and trimming come from the DNA, and the V and J calls and clone size come from that table. Within this sample are some 60,000 clones, with about three quarters of them counted one time only. Approximately 20% of the sample goes to the ten largest clones.

Beyond this particular receptor, the publication reports: The quantity of clinical and demographic metadata differed by source and by participant and was supplied without curation.

This clone turned up a few times. The clone's antigen remains unknown. No base qualities exist here, and no much larger clone lies one base off it. The germline V gene encodes CDR1 MDHEN and CDR2 SYDVKM. From cysteine to phenylalanine, the CDR3 is 14 amino acids long. The CDR3 DNA has 42 bases and is translated from base 1. V is clipped by 9 bases and J by 1 base, and the sequence between their germline boundaries is 15 bases long. This TCR came from a man aged 30-40 years with COVID-19, enrolled during active disease. The sequenced material came from peripheral blood. The chain is assembled from TRBV28 and TRBJ1-2; TRBD1 might be the D gene, on 6 matching bases. The DNA reads as follows: TGTGCCAGTCGACGGACAGTCAGTAACTATGGCTACACCTTC. This codes for CASRRTVSNYGYTF.